The 17 T cell receptor beta chains presented below share a single source sample, sequenced in a study of graft-versus-host responses after intestinal transplantation. Assay used: immunoSEQ multiplex PCR; TCRdb lists only in-frame clones, some missing. This table has around 37,000 clones, less than 90% appearing once. The source material was PBMCs, sampled about 1,000 days after transplant. These receptors all stem from a human patient who received an intestinal transplant, so some T cells may come from the graft donor.

The chain recombines TRBV6-1 with TRBJ2-7; D tentatively reads TRBD1 or TRBD2 (5 bases each). Trimming left V 7 bases short and J 1 base short, with 14 bases between. Germline CDR1 and CDR2: MNHNS and SASEGT. The CDR3 runs to 14 residues. CDR3 loop: CASTRDGESYEQYF. The CDR3 DNA reads TGTGCCAGCACCCGGGACGGGGAATCCTACGAGCAGTACTTC.

The rearrangement joins TRBV13 to TRBJ2-7, with 13 nucleotides matching TRBD2. The DNA matches TRBJ2-5 better at its end, which makes the J call doubtful. CDR1 and CDR2 from the germline V gene are PRHDT and FYEKMQ (reference sequence). This CDR3 is 15 amino acids long. The CDR3: CASSRRTSGSETQYF. In DNA, the CDR3 is TGTGCCAGCAGCAGACGGACTAGCGGGAGTGAGACCCAGTACTTC.

The rearrangement joins TRBV30 to TRBJ2-3, with 8 bases identical to TRBD2. J gave up 6 bases and V 3 bases, and 17 bases lay outside the gene matches. The CDR3 is 17 amino acids. Looked up from germline, CDR1 is GTSNPN and CDR2 is SVGIG (reference sequence). CDR3 region: CAWSARGATGWGDTQYF. Here the CDR3 DNA reads TGTGCCTGGAGCGCGCGGGGGGCTACTGGTTGGGGCGATACGCAGTATTTT. Full variable domain (outside the CDR3, taken from reference TRBV30 and TRBJ2-3): SQTIHQWPATLVQPVGSPLSLECTVEGTSNPNLYWYRQAAGRGLQLLFYSVGIGQISSEVPQNLSASRPQDRQFILSSKKLLLSDSGFYLCAWSARGATGWGDTQYFGPGTRLTVL.

The rearrangement uses TRBV6-1 and TRBJ1-5; TRBD1 aligns across 7 bases. The length of the CDR3 is 15 residues. CDR1 MNHNS and CDR2 SASEGT come from the germline V gene. V dropped 11 bases and J dropped 0; count of bases not matched to a gene: 10. This CDR3 reads CAARGVVYSNQPQHF. The CDR3 DNA is TGTGCCGCCAGGGGGGTAGTCTATAGCAATCAGCCCCAGCATTTT.

V and J are TRBV4-1 and TRBJ2-5, with 10 bases that match TRBD2. The V segment lost 0 bases and the J segment 5 bases; nucleotides outside the gene matches: 6. CDR1 and CDR2 (germline): MGHRA, YSYEKL. This CDR3 is 16 amino acids long. CDR3 bases: TGCGCCAGCAGCCAAGAGGGAGCGGGGGGGCCGGAGACCCAGTACTTC. It encodes CASSQEGAGGPETQYF.

V is TRBV6-1 and J is TRBJ1-2; D remains ambiguous. The CDR3 consists of 13 residues. The V and J ends lost 6 bases and 2 bases respectively, with 10 bases between them. Per the germline V gene, CDR1 is MNHNS and CDR2 is SASEGT. The CDR3 bases are TGTGCCAGCAGCGCTGAACTGAACTATGGCTACACCTTC. This sequence encodes CASSAELNYGYTF.

By share, this clone counts as medium-sized. This chain joins TRBV4-2 and TRBJ2-4; 7 positions agree with TRBD2. The junction had 11 bases not matched to a gene; V was cut back by 1 base and J by 2 bases. Germline lookup yields CDR1 LGHNA and CDR2 YNFKEQ. CDR3 length: 18 residues. The CDR3 sequence: CASSQGAAGISPKNIQYF. Written as DNA, the CDR3 is TGTGCCAGCAGCCAAGGGGCAGCGGGGATCTCACCCAAAAACATTCAGTACTTC.

The chain joins TRBV28 to TRBJ2-5; no clear D. V was cut by 6 bases and J by 5 bases, with 22 bases left in between. The CDR3 sequence is 16 residues long. Germline V gene data show CDR1 as MDHEN and CDR2 as SYDVKM. The CDR3 loop is CASSYRSLNSRETQYF. Here the CDR3 DNA reads TGTGCCAGCAGCTACCGCTCCCTAAATTCTCGGGAGACCCAGTACTTC.

The chain employs TRBV27 and TRBJ1-4; D unresolved. Trimming pared 4 bases from V and 7 bases from J, leaving 10 bases between. The germline CDR1 and CDR2 sequences are MNHEY and SMNVEV (reference sequence). This CDR3 region has 13 residues. The CDR3 loop reads CASSWAVSEKLFF. The CDR3 nucleotides are TGTGCCAGCAGTTGGGCAGTGAGTGAAAAACTGTTTTTT.

The chain links TRBV4-2 to TRBJ1-3, with a weak D call TRBD1 (5 bases). The CDR3 is made up of 17 amino acids. Looked up from germline, CDR1 is LGHNA and CDR2 is YNFKEQ. The V end lost 0 bases, the J end lost 2 bases, and 14 bases lay between the germline ends. The CDR3 region has the DNA TGTGCCAGCAGCCAAGATCAAAGGCAGGGTACTGGAAACACCATATATTTT. Protein: CASSQDQRQGTGNTIYF.

The chain carries TRBV18 and TRBJ1-1; TRBD1 agrees at 8 bases. The CDR3 has 14 amino acids. V dropped 1 base and J dropped 4; count of bases not matched to a gene: 2. Looked up from germline, CDR1 is KGHSH and CDR2 is LQKENI. In nucleotides, the CDR3 is TGTGCCAGCTCACCACAAGACAGGGGCACTGAAGCTTTCTTT. The encoded protein is CASSPQDRGTEAFF.

The chain uses TRBV15 and TRBJ2-7, with D possibly TRBD2 on 7 matching bases. Germline lookup yields CDR1 LNHNV and CDR2 YYDKDF (reference sequence). The CDR3 contains 14 residues. V lost 5 bases and J 4 bases, leaving 15 bases between the germline ends. As DNA, the CDR3 is TGTGCCACCAGCCCAGACGGGGGGCCGTACGAGCAGTACTTC. Translating it yields CATSPDGGPYEQYF. Full variable domain (outside the CDR3, taken from reference TRBV15 and TRBJ2-7): DAMVIQNPRYQVTQFGKPVTLSCSQTLNHNVMYWYQQKSSQAPKLLFHYYDKDFNNEADTPDNFQSRRPNTSFCFLDIRSPGLGDTAMYLCATSPDGGPYEQYFGPGTRLTVT.

This clone was observed a few times. V gene TRBV5-1 combines with J gene TRBJ2-7; D might be TRBD1 (6 bases). Germline CDR1 is SGHRS and CDR2 is YFSETQ. The CDR3 consists of 15 residues. The V end lost 0 bases, the J end lost 2 bases, and 12 bases lay between the germline ends. As DNA, the CDR3 is TGCGCCAGCAGCTTGGGGACCCGACAGGCCTACGAGCAGTACTTC. It is translated as CASSLGTRQAYEQYF. Based on the CDR3 plus reference TRBV5-1 and TRBJ2-7, the full variable domain is KAGVTQTPRYLIKTRGQQVTLSCSPISGHRSVSWYQQTPGQGLQFLFEYFSETQRNKGNFPGRFSGRQFSNSRSEMNVSTLELGDSALYLCASSLGTRQAYEQYFGPGTRLTVT.

J is TRBJ2-7 and V is TRBV9; 9 bases are shared with TRBD1. The CDR3 spans 15 residues. Trimming took 0 bases from V and 3 from J; bases not matched to a gene: 4. The germline V gene has CDR1 SGDLS and CDR2 YYNGEE. The CDR3 spells CASSVEGQGIYEQYF. The CDR3 nucleotides read TGTGCCAGCAGCGTAGAGGGACAGGGTATCTACGAGCAGTACTTC.

The CDR3 loop reads CASSITDSANYGYTF. For the CDR3, the DNA is TGCGCCAGCAGCATAACAGACTCCGCTAACTATGGCTACACCTTC. The chain recombines TRBV5-1 with TRBJ1-2; D is undetermined. Trimming pared 4 bases from V and 0 bases from J, leaving 13 bases between. Germline CDR1 and CDR2: SGHRS and YFSETQ. CDR3 length: 15 amino acids. The variable domain in full, with the rest retrieved from reference TRBV5-1 and TRBJ1-2, is KAGVTQTPRYLIKTRGQQVTLSCSPISGHRSVSWYQQTPGQGLQFLFEYFSETQRNKGNFPGRFSGRQFSNSRSEMNVSTLELGDSALYLCASSITDSANYGYTFGSGTRLTVV.

CDR3 in DNA: TGTGCCAGCAGCTTGCCTACATACGAGACCCAGTACTTC. As protein: CASSLPTYETQYF. The chain recombines TRBV5-4 with TRBJ2-5; D remains unclear. V lost 1 base to trimming and J lost 5 bases, with 9 bases between them. Germline values: CDR1 SGHNT, CDR2 YYREEE (reference sequence). This CDR3 has 13 amino acids.

CDR3 amino acids: CASSQDPGVDTEAFF. CDR3 DNA: TGCGCCAGCAGCCAAGATCCGGGGGTAGACACTGAAGCTTTCTTT. The chain carries TRBV4-1 and TRBJ1-1; D might be TRBD1 (5 bases). This CDR3 region has 15 residues. Germline V gene sequence: CDR1 MGHRA, CDR2 YSYEKL. Trimming left V 0 bases short and J 3 bases short, with 11 bases between.